These 3 T cell receptor beta chains originate from one sample sequenced in a study of beta chain features in type 1 diabetes. Study-wide results and caveats: Patients with Type 1 diabetes showed moderately but significantly shorter TCRB CDR3s in all four CD4+ subsets.

These receptors are not linked to any known antigen. Sequenced material consisted of expressed TCRB transcripts (all of the isolated RNA was reverse transcribed). Method: immunoSEQ multiplex PCR; TCRdb's copy keeps in-frame clones and lacks some. The sample has hundreds of thousands of clones, around 15% seen once. Sequencing was performed on naive CD4+ T cells from blood. These receptors all come from a man between 18 and 29 years old with type 1 diabetes.

This clone was observed a few times. The same CDR3 also results from other DNA sequences found in this sample. The rearrangement joins TRBV25-1 to TRBJ2-5; the D is unclear. The CDR3 is 10 amino acids. In germline, CDR1 is MGHDK, CDR2 SYGVNS. V lost 5 bases and J 4 bases, leaving 2 bases between the germline ends. The CDR3 here is CASSRETQYF. The CDR3 DNA reads TGTGCCAGCAGTCGAGAGACCCAGTACTTC.

V usage is TRBV2 and J usage is TRBJ1-6; D might be TRBD1 (6 bases). The CDR3 has 11 residues. Per germline, CDR1 SNHLY and CDR2 FYNNEI. V dropped 6 bases and J dropped 14 bases, with 11 bases sitting between them. The DNA for the CDR3 is TGTGCCAGCAGGACAGGCGGAACCCTCCACTTT. Protein product: CASRTGGTLHF.

The chain joins TRBV9 to TRBJ2-2; perhaps TRBD2 as D (5 bases). CDR1 and CDR2 from the germline V gene are SGDLS and YYNGEE. The germline V and J ends were trimmed by 1 base and 12 bases, with 19 bases remaining between them. This CDR3 has 15 amino acids. CDR3 loop: CASSVSRGGPTQLFF. In nucleotides, the CDR3 is TGTGCCAGCAGCGTATCAAGAGGAGGACCAACGCAGCTGTTTTTT. Combining the CDR3 with reference TRBV9 and TRBJ2-2 gives the whole variable domain DSGVTQTPKHLITATGQRVTLRCSPRSGDLSVYWYQQSLDQGLQFLIQYYNGEERAKGNILERFSAQQFPDLHSELNLSSLELGDSALYFCASSVSRGGPTQLFFGEGSRLTVL.